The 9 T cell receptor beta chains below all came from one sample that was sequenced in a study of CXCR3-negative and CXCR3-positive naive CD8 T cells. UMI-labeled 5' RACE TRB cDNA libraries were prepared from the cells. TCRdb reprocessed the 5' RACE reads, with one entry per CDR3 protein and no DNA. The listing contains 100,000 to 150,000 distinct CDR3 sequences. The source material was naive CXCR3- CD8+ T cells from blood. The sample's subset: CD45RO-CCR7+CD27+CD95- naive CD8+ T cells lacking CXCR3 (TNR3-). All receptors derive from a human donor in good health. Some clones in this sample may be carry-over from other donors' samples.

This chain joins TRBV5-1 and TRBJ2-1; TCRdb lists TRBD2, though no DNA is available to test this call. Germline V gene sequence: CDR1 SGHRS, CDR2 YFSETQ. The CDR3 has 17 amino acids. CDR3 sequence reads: CASSLWGGGGPYNEQFF.

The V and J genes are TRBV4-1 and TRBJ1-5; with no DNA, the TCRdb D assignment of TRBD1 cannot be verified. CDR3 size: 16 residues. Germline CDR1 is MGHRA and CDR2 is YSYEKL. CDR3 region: CASSQGGGGSNQPQHF.

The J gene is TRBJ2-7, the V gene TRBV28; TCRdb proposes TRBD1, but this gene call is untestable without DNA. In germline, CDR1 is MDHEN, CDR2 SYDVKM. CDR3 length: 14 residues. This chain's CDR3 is CASRNPGQVYEQYF.

CDR3 amino acids: CASRPQVYNEQFF. The J gene is TRBJ2-1, the V gene TRBV7-9. Germline V gene sequence: CDR1 SEHNR, CDR2 FQNEAQ (reference sequence). CDR3 size: 13 residues.

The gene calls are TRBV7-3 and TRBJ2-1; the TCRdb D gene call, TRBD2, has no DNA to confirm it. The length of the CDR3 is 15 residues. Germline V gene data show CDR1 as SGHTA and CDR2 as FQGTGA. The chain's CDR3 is CASSFASGIYNEQFF.

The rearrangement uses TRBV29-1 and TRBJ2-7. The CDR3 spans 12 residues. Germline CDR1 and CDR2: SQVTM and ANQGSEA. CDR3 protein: CSVEGTPYEQYF.

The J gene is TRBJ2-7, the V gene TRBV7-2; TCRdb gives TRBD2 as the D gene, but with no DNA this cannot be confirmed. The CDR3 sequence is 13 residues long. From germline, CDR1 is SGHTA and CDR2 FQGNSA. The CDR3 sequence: CASSSGLGYEQYF.

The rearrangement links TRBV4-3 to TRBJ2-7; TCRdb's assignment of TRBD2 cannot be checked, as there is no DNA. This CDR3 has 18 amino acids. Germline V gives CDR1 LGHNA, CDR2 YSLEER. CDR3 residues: CASSQDRIGLAGNYEQYF.

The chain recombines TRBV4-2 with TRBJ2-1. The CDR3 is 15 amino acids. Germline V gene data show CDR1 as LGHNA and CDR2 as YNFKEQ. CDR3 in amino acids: CASSQELAANNEQFF.